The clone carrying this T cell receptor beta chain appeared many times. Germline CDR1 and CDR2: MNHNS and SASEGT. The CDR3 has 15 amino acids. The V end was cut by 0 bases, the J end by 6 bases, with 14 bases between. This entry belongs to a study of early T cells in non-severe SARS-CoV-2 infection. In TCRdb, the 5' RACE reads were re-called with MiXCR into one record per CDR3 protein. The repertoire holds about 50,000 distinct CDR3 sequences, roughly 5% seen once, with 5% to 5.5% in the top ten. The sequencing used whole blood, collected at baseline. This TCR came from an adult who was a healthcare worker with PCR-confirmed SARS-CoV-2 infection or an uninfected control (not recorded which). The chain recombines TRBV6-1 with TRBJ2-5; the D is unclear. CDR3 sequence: CASSEAGGPWKTQYF. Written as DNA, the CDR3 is TGTGCCAGCAGTGAAGCAGGCGGACCGTGGAAGACCCAGTACTTC.